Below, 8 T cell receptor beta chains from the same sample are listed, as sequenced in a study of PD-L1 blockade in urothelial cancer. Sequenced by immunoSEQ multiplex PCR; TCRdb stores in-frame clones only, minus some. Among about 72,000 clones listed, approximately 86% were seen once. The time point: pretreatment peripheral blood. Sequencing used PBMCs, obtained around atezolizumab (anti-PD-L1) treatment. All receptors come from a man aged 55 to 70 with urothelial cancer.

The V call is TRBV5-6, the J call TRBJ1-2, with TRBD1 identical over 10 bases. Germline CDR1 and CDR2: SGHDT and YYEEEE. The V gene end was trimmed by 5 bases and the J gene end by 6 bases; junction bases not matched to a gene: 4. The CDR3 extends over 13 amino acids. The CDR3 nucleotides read TGTGCCAGCAGTCCCGGACAGGGGGATGGCTACACCTTC. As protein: CASSPGQGDGYTF.

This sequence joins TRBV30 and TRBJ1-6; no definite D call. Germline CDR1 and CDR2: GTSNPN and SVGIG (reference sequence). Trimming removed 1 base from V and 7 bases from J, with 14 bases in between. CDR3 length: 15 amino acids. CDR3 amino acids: CAWSAGVIMNSPLHF. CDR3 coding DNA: TGTGCCTGGAGTGCCGGGGTTATAATGAATTCACCCCTCCACTTT.

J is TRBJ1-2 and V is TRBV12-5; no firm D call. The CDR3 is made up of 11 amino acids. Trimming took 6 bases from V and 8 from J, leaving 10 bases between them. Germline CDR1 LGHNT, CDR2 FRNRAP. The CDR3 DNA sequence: TGTGCTAGTGGAAACGACAAAGGCTACACCTTC. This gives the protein CASGNDKGYTF.

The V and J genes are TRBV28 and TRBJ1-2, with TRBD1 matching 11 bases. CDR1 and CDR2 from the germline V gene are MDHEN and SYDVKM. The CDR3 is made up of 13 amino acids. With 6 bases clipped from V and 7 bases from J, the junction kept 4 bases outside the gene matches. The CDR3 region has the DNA TGTGCCAGCAGGGGGACAGGGGGTGGTGGCTACACCTTC. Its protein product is CASRGTGGGGYTF.

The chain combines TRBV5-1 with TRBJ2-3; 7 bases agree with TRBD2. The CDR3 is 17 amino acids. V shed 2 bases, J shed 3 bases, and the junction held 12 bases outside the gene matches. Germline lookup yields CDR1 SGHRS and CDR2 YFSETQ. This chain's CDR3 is CASSFTPPGGGTDTQYF. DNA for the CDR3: TGCGCCAGCAGCTTCACGCCTCCGGGCGGGGGTACAGATACGCAGTATTTT.

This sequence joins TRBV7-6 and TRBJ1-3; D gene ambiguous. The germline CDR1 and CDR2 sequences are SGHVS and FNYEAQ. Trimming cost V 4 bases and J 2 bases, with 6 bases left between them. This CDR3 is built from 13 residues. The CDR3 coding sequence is TGTGCCAGCAGCTCGACAACTGGAAACACCATATATTTT. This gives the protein CASSSTTGNTIYF. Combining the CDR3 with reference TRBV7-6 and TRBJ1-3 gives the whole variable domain GAGVSQSPRYKVTKRGQDVALRCDPISGHVSLYWYRQALGQGPEFLTYFNYEAQQDKSGLPNDRFSAERPEGSISTLTIQRTEQRDSAMYRCASSSTTGNTIYFGEGSWLTVV.

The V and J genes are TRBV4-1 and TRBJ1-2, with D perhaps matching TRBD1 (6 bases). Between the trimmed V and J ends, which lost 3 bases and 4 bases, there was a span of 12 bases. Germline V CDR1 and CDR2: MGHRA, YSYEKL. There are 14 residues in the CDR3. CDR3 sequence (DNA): TGCGCCAGCAGCCAGGCAGGACAGATCTATGGCTACACCTTC. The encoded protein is CASSQAGQIYGYTF.

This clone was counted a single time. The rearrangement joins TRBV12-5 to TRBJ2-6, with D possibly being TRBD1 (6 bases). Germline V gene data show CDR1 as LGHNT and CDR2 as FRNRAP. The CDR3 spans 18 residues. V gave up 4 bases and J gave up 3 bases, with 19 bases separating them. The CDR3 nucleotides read TGTGCTAGTGGTTCGCCCCCCAGGGGCGCTATTGGGGCCAACGTCCTGACTTTC. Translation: CASGSPPRGAIGANVLTF. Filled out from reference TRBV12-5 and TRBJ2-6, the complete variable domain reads DARVTQTPRHKVTEMGQEVTMRCQPILGHNTVFWYRQTMMQGLELLAYFRNRAPLDDSGMPKDRFSAEMPDATLATLKIQPSEPRDSAVYFCASGSPPRGAIGANVLTFGAGSRLTVL.